This T cell receptor (beta chain) was retrieved from a study of OX40 agonist ivuxolimab in advanced cancers. Study summary: Patients treated during dose escalation were battling hepatocellular carcinoma, melanoma, renal cell or head and neck cancer. Overall study findings and caveats: Antigen specificity was not determined for the expanded peripheral T cells. CD8+ T cells were the subset that, on average, had more expanded clones than CD4+.

A note on this clone: The antigen is undetermined.

This CDR3 is 16 amino acids long. The table came from immunoSEQ multiplex PCR; TCRdb's copy has only in-frame clones and leaves some out. The sample lists about 50,000 clones, around four fifths occurring once. Sequences were derived from CD4+ or CD8+ T cells sorted from blood, sampled in a trial of the OX40 agonist ivuxolimab. This clonotype was obtained from an adult with an advanced solid tumor such as melanoma, head and neck, liver or kidney cancer. V is TRBV12-1 and J is TRBJ2-2; TRBD2, the table's D call, was not compared with the DNA. TRBV12-1 is reported as a pseudogene. As DNA, the CDR3 is TGTGCCAGCAGCTTTCGACTAGCGGGGAACACCGGGGAGCTGTTTTTT. This encodes CASSFRLAGNTGELFF.